This record concerns one T cell receptor (beta chain) sequence. Each CDR3 protein gets one entry after TCRdb re-called the 5' RACE reads with MiXCR. The sample yields 250,000 to 400,000 distinct CDR3 sequences, roughly an eighth seen once. These data are taken from a study of T-cell memory formation after mild COVID-19. Germline loops: CDR1 SEHNR, CDR2 FQNEAQ (reference sequence). The CDR3 length is 13 residues. V was shortened by 3 bases and J by 2 bases, with 4 bases between the two germline ends. The TCR was taken from a young man who had mild COVID-19 (a few samples of this study predate the infection). Cell type and time point are not known. Source material: PBMCs or a T cell subset sorted from them (not recorded which). The V gene is TRBV7-9, the J gene TRBJ1-4; no reliable D call. CDR3 nucleotide sequence: TGTGCCAGCAGCTTCGCTACTAATGAAAAACTGTTTTTT. Its translation is CASSFATNEKLFF. The variable domain in full, with the rest retrieved from reference TRBV7-9 and TRBJ1-4, is DTGVSQNPRHKITKRGQNVTFRCDPISEHNRLYWYRQTLGQGPEFLTYFQNEAQLEKSRLLSDRFSAERPKGSFSTLEIQRTEQGDSAMYLCASSFATNEKLFFGSGTQLSVL.